Presented here are 18 T cell receptor beta chains from one specimen sequenced in a study of CXCR3-negative and CXCR3-positive naive CD8 T cells (dated 2019 in TCRdb). No cognate antigen is known for these TCRs. Paper-wide results and their limitations: TRB CDR3s from CXCR3-positive naive cells showed higher hydrophobicity (lower Kidera factor 4), lower energy, and higher strength and volume indices than CXCR3-negative naive cells.

The reads were generated on a NextSeq 550. The Human TCR Profiling Kit (MiLaboratory) was used to make UMI-labeled 5' RACE TRB cDNA libraries. TCRdb reprocessed the reads and assigns one entry to each CDR3 protein sequence, leaving out DNA. The sample's records list about 89,000 distinct CDR3 sequences. Clones ranked in the top ten supply less than 0.6% of the sample. The specimen sequenced was naive CXCR3+ CD8+ T cells from blood. Taken with the paper, the label for cell subset or site translates to: CD45RO-CCR7+CD27+CD95- naive CD8+ T cells expressing CXCR3 (TNR3+). The receptors were sampled from a human donor in good health. Some clones in this sample may be carry-over from other donors' samples.

The chain carries TRBV28 and TRBJ2-5; without DNA, the TCRdb call of TRBD1 cannot be checked. Per the germline V gene, CDR1 is MDHEN and CDR2 is SYDVKM. CDR3 length: 14 residues. CDR3 protein: CASSLGQLAETQYF.

CDR3 sequence: CASSHPASGNTIYF. The V and J genes are TRBV4-2 and TRBJ1-3. The germline V gene encodes CDR1 LGHNA and CDR2 YNFKEQ. This CDR3 contains 14 residues.

The chain employs TRBV6-4 and TRBJ2-7; as DNA is missing, the TRBD2 call by TCRdb cannot be tested. Germline V gives CDR1 MRHNA, CDR2 SNTAGT. This CDR3 has 13 amino acids. The CDR3 sequence is CASATGAVYEQYF.

V gene TRBV19 combines with J gene TRBJ2-5; TCRdb's D call, TRBD2, is unchecked because there is no DNA. This CDR3 has 16 amino acids. Germline-derived CDR1 and CDR2 are LNHDA and SQIVND (reference sequence). This CDR3 reads CASSLGLARTGETQYF.

This chain's CDR3 is CSARGPSHTEAFF. This sequence joins TRBV29-1 and TRBJ1-1; TCRdb gives TRBD1 as the D gene, but with no DNA this cannot be confirmed. CDR1 and CDR2 (germline): SQVTM, ANQGSEA. The CDR3 is 13 residues long.

V gene TRBV7-9 combines with J gene TRBJ2-5. Germline V gene lookup returns CDR1 SEHNR and CDR2 FQNEAQ (reference sequence). This CDR3 comprises 14 residues. CDR3 sequence reads: CASSSFGRQETQYF.

V gene TRBV20-1 combines with J gene TRBJ1-1; there is no DNA to check the TCRdb D call of TRBD1. Germline CDR1 DFQATT, CDR2 SNEGSKA (reference sequence). The CDR3 has 14 amino acids. The CDR3 loop reads CSARDLGQGGEAFF.

The V gene is TRBV12-5, the J gene TRBJ2-1. Per the germline V gene, CDR1 is LGHNT and CDR2 is FRNRAP. The CDR3 has 13 residues. The CDR3 protein is CASGTSIYNEQFF.

This rearrangement joins TRBV6-5 to TRBJ2-1. The CDR3 contains 12 residues. Germline loops: CDR1 MNHEY, CDR2 SVGAGI. CDR3 loop: CASSYSKNEQFF.

This sequence joins TRBV7-9 and TRBJ2-7; no DNA is available, so the TRBD2 call from TCRdb remains unchecked. The CDR3 loop spans 12 amino acids. Germline V gene lookup returns CDR1 SEHNR and CDR2 FQNEAQ (reference sequence). The CDR3 spells CASSFGPSGQYF.

The chain joins TRBV4-3 to TRBJ2-4; TCRdb returns TRBD1, unconfirmable since there is no DNA. The CDR3 sequence is 14 residues long. Germline values: CDR1 LGHNA, CDR2 YSLEER. Here the CDR3 reads CASSQVQGADIQYF.

V is TRBV15 and J is TRBJ2-1; TCRdb indicates TRBD1, and absent DNA this call remains unverified. Germline assignment: CDR1 LNHNV and CDR2 YYDKDF (reference sequence). This CDR3 contains 15 residues. CDR3 sequence reads: CATSPGILSYNEQFF.

J is TRBJ2-1 and V is TRBV7-8. The germline V gene has CDR1 SGHVS and CDR2 FQNEAQ. The CDR3 is 13 amino acids. CDR3 residues: CASSPNTGNEQFF.

This sequence joins TRBV15 and TRBJ2-7; TCRdb's assignment of TRBD1 cannot be checked, as there is no DNA. This CDR3 contains 15 residues. Germline-derived CDR1 and CDR2 are LNHNV and YYDKDF (reference sequence). This CDR3 reads CATSSKRTGVYEQYF.

The rearrangement joins TRBV29-1 to TRBJ2-5. This CDR3 contains 13 residues. Germline CDR1 reads SQVTM; CDR2 reads ANQGSEA. The CDR3 region is CSFDIPARETQYF.

The CDR3 sequence is CASSLEGHVNEQYF. V gene TRBV7-9 combines with J gene TRBJ2-7; the D call of TRBD1 rests on TCRdb alone, since no DNA is present to check it. This CDR3 contains 14 residues. From germline, CDR1 is SEHNR and CDR2 FQNEAQ (reference sequence).

The chain couples TRBV5-1 to TRBJ2-7; the D gene TCRdb calls, TRBD1, cannot be checked with no DNA. The CDR3 sequence is 14 residues long. The germline V gene encodes CDR1 SGHRS and CDR2 YFSETQ. The CDR3 region is CASSLAKDRDEQYF.

V and J are TRBV27 and TRBJ1-6. The CDR3 has 14 residues. The germline V gene has CDR1 MNHEY and CDR2 SMNVEV (reference sequence). CDR3 sequence: CASSFWQYNSPLHF.